A single sample gave rise to the 15 T cell receptor beta chains below, sequenced in a study of T-cell memory formation after mild COVID-19. TCRdb re-called the 5' RACE reads through MiXCR, storing one row per CDR3 protein. This sample has roughly 610,000 distinct CDR3 sequences, with around a sixth found just once. Material: PBMCs or a T cell subset sorted from them (not recorded which). Receptor source: an adult woman who had mild COVID-19 (a few samples of this study predate the infection). Cell type and time point are not known.

The V call is TRBV5-1, the J call TRBJ1-1; 7 nucleotides match TRBD1. The CDR3 sequence is 15 residues long. Trimming took 4 bases from V and 5 from J; bases not matched to a gene: 11. CDR1 SGHRS and CDR2 YFSETQ come from the germline V gene. Here the CDR3 reads CASSRNRGPVTEAFF. The CDR3 nucleotides read TGCGCCAGCAGCAGAAACAGGGGTCCCGTTACTGAAGCTTTCTTT.

This clonotype has a handful of counts. The gene calls are TRBV3-1 and TRBJ2-1, with a tentative D call TRBD2 (5 bases). Deletions cut 4 bases from V and 5 bases from J, with 9 bases between. The CDR3 loop spans 13 amino acids. Germline V gene data show CDR1 as LGHDT and CDR2 as YNNKEL (reference sequence). The CDR3 loop is CASSPPTNNEQFF. For the CDR3, the DNA is TGTGCCAGCAGCCCCCCGACTAACAATGAGCAGTTCTTC.

The chain uses TRBV5-6 and TRBJ1-5; 8 bases are shared with TRBD1. V was clipped by 4 bases and J by 6 bases; unmatched bases: 6. The CDR3 contains 14 residues. Germline CDR1 reads SGHDT; CDR2 reads YYEEEE. The CDR3, as DNA: TGTGCCAGCAGCGGACAGGGACGGGGTCAGCCCCAGCATTTT. Encoded protein: CASSGQGRGQPQHF.

In this sample, this clonotype turned up a few times. The chain is built from TRBV5-1 and TRBJ1-2; unclear D gene. CDR1 is SGHRS and CDR2 is YFSETQ in the germline V gene. The CDR3 sequence is 16 residues long. Deletions cut 2 bases from V and 8 bases from J, with 22 bases between. The CDR3 is CASSLYRATPEGGYTF. CDR3 bases: TGCGCCAGCAGCTTATACCGGGCCACACCCGAAGGAGGCTACACCTTC.

The chain has TRBV5-1 and TRBJ2-2; weak D call: TRBD1 (5 bases). The CDR3 runs 15 residues. Germline loops: CDR1 SGHRS, CDR2 YFSETQ. Deletions cut 3 bases from V and 7 bases from J, with 16 bases between. The CDR3, as DNA: TGCGCCAGCAGCTCCGCTAGGGGTGTGCTCGGGGAGCTGTTTTTT. Protein sequence: CASSSARGVLGELFF.

V is TRBV4-2 and J is TRBJ2-1; maybe TRBD2 (6 bases). Germline V gene sequence: CDR1 LGHNA, CDR2 YNFKEQ. CDR3 length: 16 residues. The V and J ends lost 2 bases and 0 bases respectively, with 11 bases between them. The CDR3 region is CASSQHGSLSYNEQFF. DNA of the CDR3: TGTGCCAGCAGCCAACACGGGAGTCTCTCCTACAATGAGCAGTTCTTC.

The sample holds many counts of this clonotype. The chain has TRBV15 and TRBJ2-1, with D perhaps matching TRBD2 (6 bases). Deletions cut 2 bases from V and 7 bases from J, with 21 bases between. CDR3 length: 17 amino acids. The V gene's germline CDR1 is LNHNV and CDR2 YYDKDF (reference sequence). The CDR3 DNA is TGTGCCACCAGCAGATACTCGGGGGTAGCGGACGGTAATGAGCAGTTCTTC. It yields the protein CATSRYSGVADGNEQFF. The whole variable domain, remainder taken from reference TRBV15 and TRBJ2-1, is DAMVIQNPRYQVTQFGKPVTLSCSQTLNHNVMYWYQQKSSQAPKLLFHYYDKDFNNEADTPDNFQSRRPNTSFCFLDIRSPGLGDTAMYLCATSRYSGVADGNEQFFGPGTRLTVL.

This clonotype has more than one count but fewer than ten. The rearrangement joins TRBV7-8 to TRBJ2-1, with 10 positions matching TRBD2. V lost 4 bases and J lost 4; bases outside the gene matches: 13. The germline V gene encodes CDR1 SGHVS and CDR2 FQNEAQ. The CDR3 runs 18 residues. The CDR3 region has the DNA TGTGCCAGCAGCTCCTCATCTAGCGGGGGTGCCGTTTACAATGAGCAGTTCTTC. As protein: CASSSSSSGGAVYNEQFF.

The CDR3 bases are TGTGCCAGCAGTTTAGGGTCAGGGGCTGAAGCTTTCTTT. Amino acid sequence: CASSLGSGAEAFF. V usage is TRBV12-3 or TRBV12-4 and J usage is TRBJ1-1, with a tentative D call TRBD1 (6 bases). The CDR3 has 13 residues. Trimming cost V 1 base and J 6 bases, with 9 bases left between them.

The gene calls are TRBV20-1 and TRBJ2-1; D possibly matches TRBD1 or TRBD2 (5 bases each). CDR3 size: 14 residues. Germline V lookup: CDR1 DFQATT, CDR2 SNEGSKA (reference sequence). V lost 0 bases to trimming and J lost 4 bases, with 10 bases between them. In DNA, the CDR3 is TGCAGTGCTAGAGACCGGGACGGATACAATGAGCAGTTCTTC. Residues: CSARDRDGYNEQFF.

This clonotype has more than one count but fewer than ten. CDR3 residues: CASSPPMQRETQYF. The CDR3, as DNA: TGTGCCAGCAGCCCCCCCATGCAACGGGAGACCCAGTACTTC. V gene TRBV7-9 combines with J gene TRBJ2-5; D is undetermined. V was trimmed by 5 bases and J by 5 bases, leaving 15 bases between them. Germline assignment: CDR1 SEHNR and CDR2 FQNEAQ (reference sequence). There are 14 residues in the CDR3.

This clonotype was seen only a few times. The chain employs TRBV6-5 and TRBJ2-7, with 11 nucleotides matching TRBD2. V lost 5 bases and J lost 1; bases outside the gene matches: 7. Per the germline V gene, CDR1 is MNHEY and CDR2 is SVGAGI. The CDR3 spans 16 residues. CDR3 protein: CASSHLAGGRSYEQYF. CDR3 nucleotide sequence: TGTGCCAGCAGTCATTTAGCGGGAGGGCGATCCTACGAGCAGTACTTC.

The chain combines TRBV5-1 with TRBJ1-6; D may be TRBD1 (5 bases). Germline CDR1 and CDR2: SGHRS and YFSETQ. V was cut by 3 bases and J by 8 bases, with 9 bases left in between. The CDR3 length is 13 residues. The chain's CDR3 is CASSWGLDSPLHF. In DNA form, the CDR3 reads TGCGCCAGCAGCTGGGGGTTAGATTCACCCCTCCACTTT.

This clonotype was counted a few times. V is TRBV11-2 and J is TRBJ2-4; no clear D gene. The V gene lost 0 bases and the J gene lost 1 base, with 16 bases spanning the gap. This CDR3 comprises 18 residues. Per the germline V gene, CDR1 is SGHAT and CDR2 is FQNNGV. CDR3 sequence reads: CASSLDWSVGWAKNIQYF. Written as DNA, the CDR3 is TGTGCCAGCAGCTTAGATTGGTCGGTGGGGTGGGCCAAAAACATTCAGTACTTC.

There are many counts of this clonotype. V usage is TRBV7-2 and J usage is TRBJ1-1; D perhaps matches TRBD1 (6 bases). Germline V CDR1 and CDR2: SGHTA, FQGNSA. Trimming removed 2 bases at V and 1 base at J, with 11 bases between. The CDR3 totals 15 residues. The chain's CDR3 is CASSLSGAGNTEAFF. CDR3 bases: TGTGCCAGCAGCTTATCGGGGGCAGGGAACACTGAAGCTTTCTTT.